The 6 T cell receptor beta chains below come from one sample, sequenced in a study of shared clonotypes between healthy human individuals. Clones were read by immunoSEQ multiplex PCR, and TCRdb kept only the in-frame ones, dropping some. Seen here are about 470,000 clones, roughly 83% observed once, and the top ten hold under 15%. The sample consisted of PBMCs. Receptor source: a woman between 40 and 55 years old in good health. Some clones in this sample may be carry-over from other donors' samples.

The chain carries TRBV11-2 and TRBJ2-5; D is undetermined. The CDR3 contains 13 residues. Per the germline V gene, CDR1 is SGHAT and CDR2 is FQNNGV. The V end was cut by 3 bases, the J end by 5 bases, with 10 bases between. The CDR3 bases are TGTGCCAGCAGCTTCCTTTCCCGGGAGACCCAGTACTTC. Amino acids: CASSFLSRETQYF.

The V and J genes are TRBV7-9 and TRBJ2-1; possibly TRBD1 or TRBD2 for D (5 bases each). V lost 1 base to trimming and J lost 7 bases, with 20 bases between them. The CDR3 totals 17 residues. Germline loops: CDR1 SEHNR, CDR2 FQNEAQ (reference sequence). The CDR3 spells CASSLVGNRDPKNEQFF. CDR3 DNA: TGTGCCAGCAGCTTAGTCGGAAACCGGGACCCAAAAAATGAGCAGTTCTTC. The whole variable domain, remainder taken from reference TRBV7-9 and TRBJ2-1, is DTGVSQNPRHKITKRGQNVTFRCDPISEHNRLYWYRQTLGQGPEFLTYFQNEAQLEKSRLLSDRFSAERPKGSFSTLEIQRTEQGDSAMYLCASSLVGNRDPKNEQFFGPGTRLTVL.

The rearrangement uses TRBV6-5 and TRBJ2-5; 8 bases line up with TRBD2. J lost 5 bases, V lost 5 bases, and 10 bases had no gene match. This CDR3 is 15 amino acids long. Germline V gene sequence: CDR1 MNHEY, CDR2 SVGAGI. The CDR3 protein is CASSLSGGVGETQYF. CDR3 bases: TGTGCCAGCAGTCTCTCGGGAGGGGTGGGCGAGACCCAGTACTTC.

The V and J genes are TRBV5-1 and TRBJ2-2; TRBD1 matches at 9 bases. The CDR3 extends over 14 amino acids. Per the germline V gene, CDR1 is SGHRS and CDR2 is YFSETQ. The junction had 0 bases not matched to a gene; V was cut back by 0 bases and J by 6 bases. This CDR3 is CASSLDRGPGELFF. The CDR3 bases are TGCGCCAGCAGCTTGGACAGGGGGCCCGGGGAGCTGTTTTTT. The full variable domain, rest sourced from reference TRBV5-1 and TRBJ2-2, is KAGVTQTPRYLIKTRGQQVTLSCSPISGHRSVSWYQQTPGQGLQFLFEYFSETQRNKGNFPGRFSGRQFSNSRSEMNVSTLELGDSALYLCASSLDRGPGELFFGEGSRLTVL.

This chain connects TRBV7-2 to TRBJ1-1, with TRBD1 matching over 7 bases. The CDR3 sequence is 16 residues long. V dropped 1 base and J dropped 1; count of bases not matched to a gene: 6. CDR1 SGHTA and CDR2 FQGNSA come from the germline V gene. The CDR3 DNA follows: TGTGCCAGCAGCTTAGGACGAAGGGGGCGGAACACTGAAGCTTTCTTT. Amino acids: CASSLGRRGRNTEAFF.

V usage is TRBV15 and J usage is TRBJ1-5, with TRBD1 matching over 10 bases. V dropped 4 bases and J dropped 5; count of bases not matched to a gene: 8. Germline assignment: CDR1 LNHNV and CDR2 YYDKDF (reference sequence). The CDR3 totals 16 residues. CDR3 protein: CATSMPTTGGDQPQHF. CDR3 sequence (DNA): TGTGCCACCAGCATGCCCACGACAGGGGGCGATCAGCCCCAGCATTTT.